These 30 T cell receptor beta chains share one sample of origin, sequenced in a study of blood T cell repertoires in COVID-19. The protocol was immunoSEQ multiplex PCR, while the TCRdb copy is restricted to in-frame clones and leaves out a portion. Here the sample spans tens of thousands of clones, under 80% being singletons. Input material: peripheral blood. These receptors were collected from a woman at least 80 years old with active or convalescent COVID-19.

This chain connects TRBV19 to TRBJ2-3; 9 bases match TRBD2. The CDR3 loop spans 16 amino acids. The J segment lost 2 bases and the V segment lost 5 bases, leaving 8 bases of the junction unmatched. Germline lookup yields CDR1 LNHDA and CDR2 SQIVND (reference sequence). The CDR3 is CASSLKRGALTDTQYF. The DNA of the CDR3 is TGTGCCAGTAGTCTCAAGCGGGGGGCCCTCACAGATACGCAGTATTTT.

This clone was seen once. V is TRBV5-6 and J is TRBJ1-5; D gene uncertain. Trimming removed 1 base from V and 4 bases from J, with 3 bases in between. The CDR3 has 12 residues. Germline V gives CDR1 SGHDT, CDR2 YYEEEE. The CDR3 DNA reads TGTGCCAGCAGCTTGCCAAATCAGCCCCAGCATTTT. Amino acids: CASSLPNQPQHF.

V and J are TRBV18 and TRBJ2-2; no clear D gene. The V end lost 0 bases, the J end lost 5 bases, and 7 bases lay between the germline ends. This CDR3 spans 14 amino acids. Germline CDR1 KGHSH, CDR2 LQKENI. The CDR3 nucleotides read TGTGCCAGCTCACCACCCCCCGTGACCGGGGAGCTGTTTTTT. It is translated as CASSPPPVTGELFF.

This clone was observed a handful of times. The likely explanation is a read error, given a far larger clone one base away. The chain employs TRBV4-1 and TRBJ1-2; D is unresolved. Germline lookup yields CDR1 MGHRA and CDR2 YSYEKL. The CDR3 consists of 15 residues. In DNA form, the CDR3 reads TGCCCCAGCAGTCCACTCCCCATACCTAACTATGGCTACACCTTC. Protein sequence: CPSSPLPIPNYGYTF.

The V gene is TRBV10-3, the J gene TRBJ2-7, with TRBD2 matching over 10 bases. The CDR3 has 16 residues. Germline V gene lookup returns CDR1 ENHRY and CDR2 SYGVKD. V was clipped by 5 bases and J by 3 bases; unmatched bases: 10. The CDR3: CAISSINLAGVYEQYF. CDR3 nucleotides: TGTGCCATCAGTTCTATAAACCTAGCGGGGGTCTACGAGCAGTACTTC.

The V gene is TRBV27, the J gene TRBJ2-1; 7 bases match TRBD1. The length of the CDR3 is 15 residues. CDR1 is MNHEY, CDR2 SMNVEV, per germline (reference sequence). Trimming at V came to 4 bases and at J to 2 bases, leaving 5 bases not matched to a gene. The CDR3 here is CASSYRDSPYNEQFF. The CDR3 nucleotides are TGTGCCAGCAGTTATAGGGACAGCCCCTACAATGAGCAGTTCTTC.

The V call is TRBV30, the J call TRBJ2-1, with D maybe TRBD1 (6 bases). The CDR3 covers 13 residues. Germline V gives CDR1 GTSNPN, CDR2 SVGIG (reference sequence). With 0 bases removed from V and 4 bases from J, the gap between germline ends came to 7 bases. The CDR3 is CAWSVGAYNEQFF. DNA for the CDR3: TGTGCCTGGAGTGTGGGGGCTTACAATGAGCAGTTCTTC.

V and J are TRBV2 and TRBJ1-4, with a weak D call TRBD1 (5 bases). Germline values: CDR1 SNHLY, CDR2 FYNNEI. The CDR3 loop spans 14 amino acids. With 4 bases removed from V and 8 bases from J, the gap between germline ends came to 14 bases. The CDR3 nucleotides read TGTGCCAGCAGTGCCGGGGGGTTGCGGGAAAAACTGTTTTTT. It codes for CASSAGGLREKLFF.

Concerning this clone itself: Different DNA sequences within this sample yield the same CDR3. The J gene is TRBJ1-2, the V gene TRBV14, with 9 bases matching TRBD1. The CDR3 has 13 residues. V was clipped by 4 bases and J by 7 bases; unmatched bases: 4. Per the germline V gene, CDR1 is SGHDN and CDR2 is FVKESK. DNA of the CDR3: TGTGCCAGCAGCCCGGGACAGGGTCGTGGCTACACCTTC. Translation gives CASSPGQGRGYTF.

The chain couples TRBV18 to TRBJ1-5, with 9 bases identical to TRBD1. The CDR3 has 17 residues. With 6 bases clipped from V and 2 bases from J, the junction kept 11 bases outside the gene matches. The V gene's germline CDR1 is KGHSH and CDR2 LQKENI. For the CDR3, the DNA is TGTGCCAGCTCGGGACAGGGCAATGATTTAGGCAATCAGCCCCAGCATTTT. It specifies CASSGQGNDLGNQPQHF.

V gene TRBV27 combines with J gene TRBJ1-1; weak D call: TRBD1 (5 bases). The CDR3 is 15 residues long. V dropped 0 bases and J dropped 4 bases, with 12 bases sitting between them. CDR1 is MNHEY and CDR2 is SMNVEV in the germline V gene (reference sequence). The CDR3 loop reads CASSLSPGLGTEAFF. DNA of the CDR3: TGTGCCAGCAGTTTATCCCCAGGGCTGGGCACTGAAGCTTTCTTT.

V usage is TRBV6-5 and J usage is TRBJ1-2, with D uncertain. The CDR3 totals 13 residues. The germline CDR1 and CDR2 sequences are MNHEY and SVGAGI. Deletions cut 5 bases from V and 8 bases from J, with 15 bases between. The CDR3 region has the DNA TGTGCCAGCAGTATCGGAGGTGGGCTAGGCTACACCTTC. Its protein is CASSIGGGLGYTF.

This chain uses TRBV27 with TRBJ2-7; D possibly corresponds to TRBD1 (6 bases). V was clipped by 0 bases and J by 2 bases, with 14 bases between them. The V gene's germline CDR1 is MNHEY and CDR2 SMNVEV (reference sequence). This CDR3 spans 16 amino acids. CDR3: CASSLSYRVPPYEQYF. The CDR3 DNA follows: TGTGCCAGCAGTTTATCTTACAGGGTCCCACCCTACGAGCAGTACTTC.

In this sample, this clone turned up a few times. The rearrangement links TRBV5-6 to TRBJ2-7; D is unclear. The CDR3 runs 14 residues. Germline values: CDR1 SGHDT, CDR2 YYEEEE. Trimming stripped 0 bases from V and 5 bases from J, with 12 bases between. Here the CDR3 reads CASSLGVGSNEQYF. The DNA for the CDR3 is TGTGCCAGCAGCTTGGGCGTCGGTTCTAACGAGCAGTACTTC.

A single count supports this clone. The CDR3 coding sequence is TGCAGCGTTGAAGTAGGCCGGGACAGGTACACAGATACGCAGTATTTT. Its protein is CSVEVGRDRYTDTQYF. V gene TRBV29-1 combines with J gene TRBJ2-3, with TRBD1 identical over 8 bases. J was trimmed by 2 bases and V by 1 base; bases with no gene match: 8. CDR1 SQVTM and CDR2 ANQGSEA come from the germline V gene. The CDR3 contains 16 residues.

V usage is TRBV28 and J usage is TRBJ1-3; D remains unclear. This CDR3 has 13 residues. The V end was cut by 8 bases, the J end by 3 bases, with 11 bases between. Germline V gene lookup returns CDR1 MDHEN and CDR2 SYDVKM. CDR3 nucleotides: TGTGCCAGCGCCCCCAGTTATGGAAACACCATATATTTT. Protein product: CASAPSYGNTIYF.

The V gene is TRBV7-2, the J gene TRBJ2-2; 8 bases match TRBD2. The V segment lost 5 bases and the J segment 5 bases; nucleotides outside the gene matches: 13. The CDR3 spans 17 residues. Germline V gene data show CDR1 as SGHTA and CDR2 as FQGNSA. CDR3 region: CASSPGGGGYLTGELFF. The CDR3 coding sequence is TGTGCCAGCAGCCCCGGCGGCGGGGGGTATCTGACCGGGGAGCTGTTTTTT.

This clone occurred a few times. The chain joins TRBV28 to TRBJ2-7; D ambiguous. There are 12 residues in the CDR3. V was clipped by 5 bases and J by 4 bases, with 9 bases between them. Germline V lookup: CDR1 MDHEN, CDR2 SYDVKM. This CDR3 is CASSPGEYEQYF. Here the CDR3 DNA reads TGTGCCAGCAGTCCCGGTGAATACGAGCAGTACTTC. The whole variable domain, filled in from reference TRBV28 and TRBJ2-7, reads DVKVTQSSRYLVKRTGEKVFLECVQDMDHENMFWYRQDPGLGLRLIYFSYDVKMKEKGDIPEGYSVSREKKERFSLILESASTNQTSMYLCASSPGEYEQYFGPGTRLTVT.

CDR3 sequence: CASSNRGTSGELFF. CDR3 nucleotides: TGTGCCAGCAGCAACCGGGGGACTAGCGGGGAGCTGTTTTTT. The rearrangement uses TRBV2 and TRBJ2-2; 8 bases align to TRBD2. This CDR3 has 14 residues. Germline V lookup: CDR1 SNHLY, CDR2 FYNNEI. Losses at the gene ends were 6 bases for V and 7 bases for J; bases not matched to a gene: 7.

This clone has a single count. The chain carries TRBV7-2 and TRBJ2-1; TRBD1 is a possible D gene (6 bases). V was shortened by 1 base and J by 7 bases, with 14 bases between the two germline ends. The V gene's germline CDR1 is SGHTA and CDR2 FQGNSA. The CDR3 runs 15 residues. The CDR3 nucleotides are TGTGCCAGCAGCTTAGTGGCAGGGGAAGGTAATGAGCAGTTCTTC. Protein: CASSLVAGEGNEQFF.

This clone was seen a handful of times. The chain links TRBV27 to TRBJ2-7; perhaps TRBD1 as D (6 bases). Trimming took off 7 bases at V and 0 bases at J, with 16 bases between the two ends. Per the germline V gene, CDR1 is MNHEY and CDR2 is SMNVEV (reference sequence). This CDR3 contains 15 residues. The CDR3 nucleotides are TGTGCCAGCACCCCGGGGAACAGGGTCTCCTACGAGCAGTACTTC. This codes for CASTPGNRVSYEQYF.

The chain employs TRBV4-3 and TRBJ1-4; the D gene is possibly TRBD1 (6 bases). Trimming pared 4 bases from V and 7 bases from J, leaving 16 bases between. The germline V gene encodes CDR1 LGHNA and CDR2 YSLEER. This CDR3 has 15 residues. The CDR3 DNA is TGCGCCAGCAGCCGAGTACAGGGTAGTGCTGAAAAACTGTTTTTT. Translated: CASSRVQGSAEKLFF.

This chain links TRBV20-1 with TRBJ1-2; 10 bases agree with TRBD1. This CDR3 has 17 residues. J lost 5 bases, V lost 3 bases, and 15 bases had no gene match. CDR1 DFQATT and CDR2 SNEGSKA come from the germline V gene (reference sequence). CDR3 DNA sequence: TGCAGTGCTAGTCCTATCACCGGGACAGGGGATAGGTATGGCTACACCTTC. Translation gives CSASPITGTGDRYGYTF.

The genes are TRBV6-5 and TRBJ1-1, with D tentatively TRBD1 (5 bases). In germline, CDR1 is MNHEY, CDR2 SVGAGI. The CDR3 has 15 residues. Trimming took 6 bases from V and 0 from J, leaving 14 bases between them. CDR3 sequence: CASSRLGGLNTEAFF. DNA for the CDR3: TGTGCCAGCAGCCGGCTGGGGGGTCTGAACACTGAAGCTTTCTTT.

Ten or more counts support this clone. This chain links TRBV7-2 with TRBJ1-4, with D possibly TRBD1 on 6 matching bases. The CDR3 runs to 14 residues. Trimming cost V 5 bases and J 8 bases, with 15 bases left between them. Germline CDR1 reads SGHTA; CDR2 reads FQGNSA. CDR3 DNA: TGTGCCAGCAGCCTTACAGGGAGTGGCGAAAAACTGTTTTTT. Translated: CASSLTGSGEKLFF.

In regard to this clone: The sample carries other DNA sequences with the same CDR3. The V gene is TRBV5-5, the J gene TRBJ2-7; 7 nucleotides align to TRBD2. This CDR3 comprises 13 residues. After removal of 1 base from V and 4 bases from J, the junction contained 2 bases not matched to a gene. CDR1 and CDR2 from the germline V gene are SGHKS and YYEKEE (reference sequence). The CDR3 sequence is CASSLLRGYEQYF. CDR3 DNA sequence: TGTGCCAGCAGCTTGTTGCGGGGGTACGAGCAGTACTTC. Together with reference TRBV5-5 and TRBJ2-7, the CDR3 gives the full variable domain: DAGVTQSPTHLIKTRGQQVTLRCSPISGHKSVSWYQQVLGQGPQFIFQYYEKEERGRGNFPDRFSARQFPNYSSELNVNALLLGDSALYLCASSLLRGYEQYFGPGTRLTVT.

This chain links TRBV27 with TRBJ1-1; TRBD1 aligns across 10 bases. With 0 bases clipped from V and 1 base from J, the junction kept 14 bases outside the gene matches. This CDR3 has 20 residues. CDR1 and CDR2 from the germline V gene are MNHEY and SMNVEV (reference sequence). The CDR3 protein is CASSLSGTGDKWGTNTEAFF. The DNA for the CDR3 is TGTGCCAGCAGTTTATCCGGGACAGGGGACAAGTGGGGAACGAACACTGAAGCTTTCTTT.

The chain couples TRBV11-3 to TRBJ2-7; 11 nucleotides line up with TRBD2. CDR3 length equals 15 residues. Germline V CDR1 and CDR2: SGHNT, YENEEA. V lost 5 bases to trimming and J lost 4 bases; unmatched junction nucleotides: 7. CDR3 region: CASSAGSGGEYEQYF. In DNA form, the CDR3 reads TGTGCCAGCAGCGCTGGTAGCGGGGGGGAGTACGAGCAGTACTTC.

This chain joins TRBV13 and TRBJ2-3; D gene unclear. The CDR3 contains 14 residues. The germline V gene encodes CDR1 PRHDT and CDR2 FYEKMQ (reference sequence). Trimming removed 5 bases at V and 2 bases at J, with 11 bases between. The CDR3 coding sequence is TGTGCCAGCAGCGCGCCAACCCTCACAGATACGCAGTATTTT. Translation: CASSAPTLTDTQYF. The complete variable domain, with remaining parts taken from reference TRBV13 and TRBJ2-3, reads AAGVIQSPRHLIKEKRETATLKCYPIPRHDTVYWYQQGPGQDPQFLISFYEKMQSDKGSIPDRFSAQQFSDYHSELNMSSLELGDSALYFCASSAPTLTDTQYFGPGTRLTVL.

The chain joins TRBV3-1 (or the pseudogene TRBV3-2) to TRBJ1-6, with D maybe TRBD1 (5 bases). Trimming took off 3 bases at V and 5 bases at J, with 14 bases between the two ends. Germline assignment: CDR1 LGHDT and CDR2 YNNKEL (reference sequence). This CDR3 spans 16 amino acids. The CDR3 coding sequence is TGTGCCAGCAGCCATGCCCAGGGTACCGATAATTCACCCCTCCACTTT. Its protein product is CASSHAQGTDNSPLHF.